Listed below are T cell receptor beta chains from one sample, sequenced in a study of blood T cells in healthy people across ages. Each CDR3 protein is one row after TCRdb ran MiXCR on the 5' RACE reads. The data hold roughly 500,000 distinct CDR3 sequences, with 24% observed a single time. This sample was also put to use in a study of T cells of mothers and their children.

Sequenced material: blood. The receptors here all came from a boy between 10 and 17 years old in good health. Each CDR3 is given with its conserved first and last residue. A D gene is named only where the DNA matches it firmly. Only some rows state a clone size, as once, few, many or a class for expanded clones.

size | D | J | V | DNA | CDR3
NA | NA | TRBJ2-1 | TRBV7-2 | TGTGCCAGCAGCCGCCCCGGCTACAATGAGCAGTTCTTC | CASSRPGYNEQFF
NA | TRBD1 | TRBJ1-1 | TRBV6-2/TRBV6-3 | TGTGCCAGCAGTTACCTTTGGACAGGCGAAGCTTTCTTT | CASSYLWTGEAFF
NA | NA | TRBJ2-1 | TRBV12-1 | TGTGCCCCCAATAGTGTAGCTGCCTACAATGAGCAGTTCTTC | CAPNSVAAYNEQFF
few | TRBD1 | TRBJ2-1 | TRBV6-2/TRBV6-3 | TGTGCCAGCAGCGGTCGGGACAGGGGGTACAATGAGCAGTTCTTC | CASSGRDRGYNEQFF
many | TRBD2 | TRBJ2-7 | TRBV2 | TGTGCCAGCAGTGAGACCCTTGCGACTAGCGCTTCTCGCTACGAGCAGTACTTC | CASSETLATSASRYEQYF
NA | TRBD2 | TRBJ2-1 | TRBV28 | TGTGCCAGCAGTTTATGGGGACCCAGCGGGAGGAACCATGAGCAGTTCTTC | CASSLWGPSGRNHEQFF
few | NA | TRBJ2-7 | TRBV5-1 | TGCGCCAGCAGCTTGGGAATGGGAACCTACGAGCAGTACTTC | CASSLGMGTYEQYF
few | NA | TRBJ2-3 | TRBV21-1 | TGTGCCGGACCTTGCGGGGACAGCGGAACAGATACGCAGTATTTT | CAGPCGDSGTDTQYF
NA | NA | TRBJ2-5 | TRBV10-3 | TGTGCCATCAGTGAGGGGCTAGCGCAGACCCAGTACTTC | CAISEGLAQTQYF
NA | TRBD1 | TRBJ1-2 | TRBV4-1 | TGCGCCAGCAGCACACAGGGGGCAGAGGGTGGCTACACCTTC | CASSTQGAEGGYTF
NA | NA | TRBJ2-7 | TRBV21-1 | TGTGCCACCGAGGGGGGACAGCTGAGTTACGAGCAGTACTTC | CATEGGQLSYEQYF
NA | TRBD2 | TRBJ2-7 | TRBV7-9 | TGTGCCAGCAACAACCCTCGGGAGGACACCTACGAGCAGTACTTC | CASNNPREDTYEQYF
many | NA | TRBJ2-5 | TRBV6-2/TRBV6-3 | TGTGCCAGCAGTTACTCGTCGGGGAACCAAGAGACCCAGTACTTC | CASSYSSGNQETQYF
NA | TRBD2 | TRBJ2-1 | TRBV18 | TGTGCCAGCTCACCACTCGGGACTAGCGGGGGGGCTGAGCAGTTCTTC | CASSPLGTSGGAEQFF
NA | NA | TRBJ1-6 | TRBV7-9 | TGTGCCAGCAGCTTTGGGGGTAATTCACCCCTCCACTTT | CASSFGGNSPLHF
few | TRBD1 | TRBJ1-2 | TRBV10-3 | TGTGCCATCAGTGAGGGACAGGGCGAGGGCTACACCTTC | CAISEGQGEGYTF
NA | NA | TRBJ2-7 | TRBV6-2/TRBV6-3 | TGTGCCAGCAGTTACGATTGGGGGCGCTACGAGCAGTACTTC | CASSYDWGRYEQYF
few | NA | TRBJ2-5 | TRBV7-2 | TGTGCCAGCAGCTACCGACAGAACCAAGAGACCCAGTACTTC | CASSYRQNQETQYF
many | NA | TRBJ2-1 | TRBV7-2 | TGTGCCAGCAGCTTACCAAACAGGGATGAGCAGTTCTTC | CASSLPNRDEQFF
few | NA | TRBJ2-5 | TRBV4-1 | TGCGCCAGCAGCCAAGATGGACGGGCCGAAACCCAGTACTTC | CASSQDGRAETQYF
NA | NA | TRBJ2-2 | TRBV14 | TGTGCCAGCAGCCAAGATCCCCTAGCGCGGTCCGGCACCGGGGAGCTGTTTTTT | CASSQDPLARSGTGELFF
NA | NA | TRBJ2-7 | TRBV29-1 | TGCAGCGTTGAAGGCGGGGACAGTCTATCCTACGAGCAGTACTTC | CSVEGGDSLSYEQYF
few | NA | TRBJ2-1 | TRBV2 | TGTGCCTGCAGTTTCGCCGAGCAGTTCTTC | CACSFAEQFF
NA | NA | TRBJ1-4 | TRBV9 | TGTGCCAGCAGCGCTAATCTCGGGGGCCCTAATGAAAAACTGTTTTTT | CASSANLGGPNEKLFF
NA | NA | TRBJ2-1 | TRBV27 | TGTGCCAGCAGTTCAGGGCCGGGTTCCTACAATGAGCAGTTCTTC | CASSSGPGSYNEQFF
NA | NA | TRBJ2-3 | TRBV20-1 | TGCAGTGCTAGGGGGATCACAGATACGCAGTATTTT | CSARGITDTQYF
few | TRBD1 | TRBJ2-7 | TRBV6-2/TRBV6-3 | TGTGCCAGCAGTTACAGCGACAGGGGGTACTACGAGCAGTACTTC | CASSYSDRGYYEQYF
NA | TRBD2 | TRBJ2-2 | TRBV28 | TGTGCCAGCAGTTTATGGGGAGGGAGGACTAGCGGGAAGACCGGGGAGCTGTTTTTT | CASSLWGGRTSGKTGELFF
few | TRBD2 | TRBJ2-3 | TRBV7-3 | TGTGCCAGCAGCCGCGGGACTAGCGGGAGGGTCAGAGATACGCAGTATTTT | CASSRGTSGRVRDTQYF
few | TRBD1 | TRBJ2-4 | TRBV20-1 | TGCAGTGCTAGAGGATTTGGTTTGAGGGGGCAAGCCAAAAACATTCAGTACTTC | CSARGFGLRGQAKNIQYF
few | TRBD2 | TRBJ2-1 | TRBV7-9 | TGTGCCAGCAGCCCCGGGATAGCGGGACGAATTTACAATGAGCAGTTCTTC | CASSPGIAGRIYNEQFF
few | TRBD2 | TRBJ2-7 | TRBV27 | TGTGCCAGCAGTCCAAAGGAGAGCGGGAGCTACGAGCAGTACTTC | CASSPKESGSYEQYF
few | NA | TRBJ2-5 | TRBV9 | TGTGCCAGCAGCTCCCGTCCCTACCCCGGGGAGACCCAGTACTTC | CASSSRPYPGETQYF
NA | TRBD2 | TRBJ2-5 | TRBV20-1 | TGCAGTGCTAGTAGGGTAGCGGGGGGAGAGGCCCAGTACTTC | CSASRVAGGEAQYF
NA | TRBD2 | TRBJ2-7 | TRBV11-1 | TGTGCCAGCAGCGAATCTAGACTAGCGGGGTTCTACGAGCAGTACTTC | CASSESRLAGFYEQYF
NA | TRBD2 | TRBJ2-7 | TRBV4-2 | TGTGCCAGCAGCCAAGATCTAGCGGGGGAGCCCTACGCCGAGCAGTACTTC | CASSQDLAGEPYAEQYF
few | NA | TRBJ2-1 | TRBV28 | TGTGCCAGCAGTCTGGGTATGAGGATCTACAATGAGCAGTTCTTC | CASSLGMRIYNEQFF
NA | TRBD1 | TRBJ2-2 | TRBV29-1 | TGCAGCGTTGAGGATTCGGACAGGATCGCCGGGGAGCTGTTTTTT | CSVEDSDRIAGELFF
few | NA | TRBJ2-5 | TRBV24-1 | TGTGCCACCAGTGATTTAGAACAGCAAGAGACCCAGCACTTC | CATSDLEQQETQHF
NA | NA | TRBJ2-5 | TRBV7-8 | TGTGCCAGCAGCTTAGCTGGACAGTTCTTTGCGGAGACCCAGTACTTC | CASSLAGQFFAETQYF
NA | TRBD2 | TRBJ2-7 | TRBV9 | TGTGCCAGCAGCGCTGTAGCGGGGGGGACCTATGAGCAGTACTTC | CASSAVAGGTYEQYF
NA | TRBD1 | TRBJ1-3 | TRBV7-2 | TGTGCCAGCAGCCTCGACAGGGGGCTGGGAAACACCATATATTTT | CASSLDRGLGNTIYF
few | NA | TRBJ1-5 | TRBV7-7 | TGTGCTAGCAGCTTAGGCTTGGGTCAGCCCCAGCATTTT | CASSLGLGQPQHF
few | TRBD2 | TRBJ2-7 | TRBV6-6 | TGTGCCAGCAGTTCAATTAGCGGGGGCTACGAGCAGTACTTC | CASSSISGGYEQYF
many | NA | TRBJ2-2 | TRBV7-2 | TGTGCCAGCAGAAGAGGAGTCGGGCGTACCGGGGAGCTGTTTTTT | CASRRGVGRTGELFF
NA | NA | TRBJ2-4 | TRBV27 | TGTGCCAGCAGTGGGGACAAACATTTTAACATTCAGTACTTC | CASSGDKHFNIQYF
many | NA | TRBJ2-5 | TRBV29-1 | TGCAGCGTTGTCAGACCCACAAATCGGCAGACCCAGTACTTC | CSVVRPTNRQTQYF
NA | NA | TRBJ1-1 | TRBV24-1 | TGTGCCACCAGTGATTTTGTAGGAACTGAAGCTTTCTTT | CATSDFVGTEAFF
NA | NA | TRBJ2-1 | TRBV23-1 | TGCGCCAGCAGTGACGGATGGGGGAGCTCCTACAATGAGCAGTTCTTC | CASSDGWGSSYNEQFF
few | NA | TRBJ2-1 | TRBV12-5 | TGTGCTAGTGGTTTCCAGACTGGTAAAGTCTCCTACAATGAGCAGTTCTTC | CASGFQTGKVSYNEQFF
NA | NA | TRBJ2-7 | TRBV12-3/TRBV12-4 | TGTGCCAGCAGTTTGGGACCGCTTGGGACCCCCTCTTACTACGAGCAGTACTTC | CASSLGPLGTPSYYEQYF
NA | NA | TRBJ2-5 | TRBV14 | TGTGCCAGCAGCCAAGGGATCCGGGAGACCCAGTACTTC | CASSQGIRETQYF
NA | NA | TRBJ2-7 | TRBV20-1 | TGCAGTGCTAGAGAGACGGGGACCTTCTCCTACGAGCAGTACTTC | CSARETGTFSYEQYF
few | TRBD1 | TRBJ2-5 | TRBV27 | TGTGCCAGTGGGACAGGGCTTTGGGAGACCCAGTACTTC | CASGTGLWETQYF